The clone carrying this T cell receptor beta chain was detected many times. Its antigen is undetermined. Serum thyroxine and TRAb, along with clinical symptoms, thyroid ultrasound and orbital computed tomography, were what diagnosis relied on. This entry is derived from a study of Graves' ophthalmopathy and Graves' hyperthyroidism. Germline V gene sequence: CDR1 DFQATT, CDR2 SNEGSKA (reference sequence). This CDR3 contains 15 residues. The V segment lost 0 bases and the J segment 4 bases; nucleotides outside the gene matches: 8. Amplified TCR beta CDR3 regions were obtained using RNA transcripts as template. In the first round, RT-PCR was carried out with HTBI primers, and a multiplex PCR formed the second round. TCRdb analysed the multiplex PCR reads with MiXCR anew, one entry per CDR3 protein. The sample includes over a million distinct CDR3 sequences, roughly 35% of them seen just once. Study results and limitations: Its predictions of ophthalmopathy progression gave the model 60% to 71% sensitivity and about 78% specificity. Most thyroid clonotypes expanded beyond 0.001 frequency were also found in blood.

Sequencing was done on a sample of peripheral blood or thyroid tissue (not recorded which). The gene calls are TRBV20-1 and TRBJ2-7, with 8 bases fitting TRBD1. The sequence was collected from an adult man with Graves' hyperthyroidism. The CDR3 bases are TGCAGTGCTAGAGACGGGACAGGACCGGGATACGAGCAGTACTTC. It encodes CSARDGTGPGYEQYF.